The clone carrying this T cell receptor (beta chain) was recorded at least ten times. The time point: pre-sensitization, week 0. Treatment reported: therapeutic diphenylcyclopropenone sensitization with weekly scalp DPC. These data originate in a study of human T cells and chemical hapten exposure. Study-level background: Patients, chiefly female, had alopecia areata, totalis or universalis.

The CDR3 contains 11 residues. The germline V gene has CDR1 MNHEY and CDR2 SMNVEV (reference sequence). The V end lost 2 bases, the J end lost 7 bases, and 5 bases lay between the germline ends. Methods used by the authors: Sample TCR counts, which ranged from roughly 23,224 to 750,000, had a median of about 100,000. Using its own MiXCR run on the RACE reads, TCRdb lists one record per CDR3 protein. TCRdb, rather than the study authors, made the V and J calls. The repertoire consists of approximately 90,000 distinct CDR3 sequences, with 7.5% to 9.5% occurring once and the leading ten covering 2.5% to 3%.

This TCR came from a man aged 40-49 years with alopecia areata. Some clones in this sample may be carry-over from other donors' samples. This chain joins TRBV27 and TRBJ1-1; D is undetermined. The source was whole blood, collected in connection with sensitization to the hapten diphenylcyclopropenone (DPC). CDR3 amino acids: CASSLRGEAFF. CDR3 in DNA: TGTGCCAGCAGTTTACGAGGTGAAGCTTTCTTT.